This T cell receptor (beta chain) is drawn from a study of T cells after yellow fever vaccination. Generation of TCR cDNA used 5'RACE template switching (which added a universal primer site and UMIs). TCRdb passed the 5' RACE reads through MiXCR, listing each CDR3 protein once. The table shows over 250,000 distinct CDR3 sequences, with 5.2% occurring only once. This clonotype was found a few times. Its cognate antigen is unknown. The limits of the CDR3 on the DNA are not certain, so only TCRdb's listed CDR3 is given. The CDR3 sequence runs 15 residues, both termini included. Germline V gives CDR1 SGHRS, CDR2 YFSETQ. General study results and limits: It was the secondary response that reached its peak faster, day 5 versus 15, but it was weaker. Post-booster samples contained most primary-vaccination clones (just under 98% CD4, about 90% CD8). CD4 and CD8 compartments shared a small share of clonotypes, likely from convergent recombination.

The chain links TRBV5-1 to TRBJ1-4; TRBD1, the table's D call, lacks a check against the DNA. The receptor was isolated from a young man who received the YFV17D yellow fever vaccine. Sequencing used CD4+ T cells sorted from PBMCs, obtained on the day of the yellow fever booster vaccination. Here the CDR3 reads CASSGGGTFEKLFFF.